This T cell receptor (beta chain) was identified in a study of T cells in Graves' hyperthyroidism and ophthalmopathy. General study points: A model using 13 V-J features told ophthalmopathy apart from stable hyperthyroidism.

Researchers amplified the TCR beta CDR3 regions from RNA transcripts. When the TCR CDR3 underwent first-round RT-PCR, the HTBI primer set was used. Each CDR3 protein gets one entry after TCRdb re-called the multiplex PCR reads with MiXCR. The data show 370,000 or so distinct CDR3 sequences, 20% to 25% seen once. Diagnoses were established using clinical symptoms, serum thyroxine and TRAb, thyroid ultrasound and orbital computed tomography. The CDR3 runs to 13 residues. CDR1 is DFQATT and CDR2 is SNEGSKA in the germline V gene (reference sequence). V lost 2 bases to trimming and J lost 7 bases, with 14 bases between them. With regard to this clonotype: Its antigen is unknown.

This chain connects TRBV20-1 to TRBJ1-1; no reliable D call. Material for sequencing was blood. This TCR derives from a man over 45 with Graves' hyperthyroidism. In DNA, the CDR3 is TGCAGTGCTAGAACGAATCGGATCCGTGAAGCTTTCTTT. It is translated as CSARTNRIREAFF.